Presented here are 14 T cell receptor beta chains from one specimen sequenced in a study of cytomegalovirus exposure and HLA in healthy donors. PCR primers comprised 60 Vbeta and 13 Jbeta primers. Data came from immunoSEQ multiplex PCR; TCRdb stores just in-frame clones and leaves some out. Of about 210,000 clones listed, roughly 79% are singletons. Sample: PBMCs. The origin of the receptors is a male donor in good health and CMV-seronegative.

About this clone itself: One end of the junction does not line up with germline, which may come from a read error. The chain couples TRBV7-9 to TRBJ1-2; D is undetermined. The germline gives CDR1 SEHNR, CDR2 FQNEAQ (reference sequence). The CDR3 consists of 13 residues. The CDR3 here is CSSSLDGERGYTF. CDR3 sequence (DNA): TGTTCCAGCAGCTTAGACGGGGAACGGGGCTACACCTTC.

This rearrangement joins TRBV27 to TRBJ2-6; 7 bases align to TRBD1. Germline V gene data show CDR1 as MNHEY and CDR2 as SMNVEV (reference sequence). The trim removed 6 bases at V and 0 bases at J, leaving 17 bases unmatched. This CDR3 contains 20 residues. CDR3 nucleotide sequence: TGTGCCAGCAGGCAGGGGGTGGGGACACTCGTATACTCTGGGGCCAACGTCCTGACTTTC. This encodes CASRQGVGTLVYSGANVLTF.

CDR3 DNA: TGTGCCATCCCGGGACATCTGGCCGGGGAGCTGTTTTTT. Translation: CAIPGHLAGELFF. The rearrangement uses TRBV10-3 and TRBJ2-2, with D perhaps matching TRBD1 (6 bases). Deletions cut 8 bases from V and 6 bases from J, with 13 bases between. Germline V gives CDR1 ENHRY, CDR2 SYGVKD. CDR3 length: 13 amino acids.

This chain connects TRBV6-6 to TRBJ1-2; 7 bases line up with TRBD1. This CDR3 region has 14 residues. Germline V gives CDR1 MNHNY, CDR2 SVGAGI (reference sequence). V was clipped by 3 bases and J by 11 bases; unmatched bases: 12. CDR3 protein: CASSYKGDSLSYTF. DNA for the CDR3: TGTGCCAGCAGTTATAAGGGGGACAGCCTCTCATACACCTTC.

V gene TRBV29-1 combines with J gene TRBJ1-4, with TRBD1 as a possible D gene (5 bases). Trimming left V 4 bases short and J 6 bases short, with 9 bases between. There are 12 residues in the CDR3. Germline V gene data show CDR1 as SQVTM and CDR2 as ANQGSEA. The CDR3 protein is CSVVGGYEKLFF. The CDR3 DNA reads TGCAGCGTTGTGGGGGGGTATGAAAAACTGTTTTTT.

Comments on this clone: In the same sample, other DNA sequences code for this CDR3. The chain links TRBV9 to TRBJ2-3; D is uncertain. The V gene's germline CDR1 is SGDLS and CDR2 YYNGEE. The CDR3 covers 13 residues. V lost 0 bases, J lost 2 bases, and 4 bases lay in between. CDR3 nucleotides: TGTGCCAGCAGCGTAGCTACCACAGATACGCAGTATTTT. Translation gives CASSVATTDTQYF.

The CDR3 is CASSLFQGARIEQFF. The CDR3 region has the DNA TGTGCCAGCAGCTTATTCCAGGGGGCGCGGATTGAGCAGTTCTTC. The V call is TRBV7-2, the J call TRBJ2-1; 8 bases line up with TRBD1. This CDR3 has 15 residues. Germline lookup yields CDR1 SGHTA and CDR2 FQGNSA. V lost 2 bases and J lost 9; bases outside the gene matches: 9.

This chain uses TRBV7-4 with TRBJ2-7, with TRBD2 as a possible D gene (5 bases). V was trimmed by 8 bases and J by 5 bases, leaving 16 bases between them. The CDR3 is 13 residues long. Per the germline V gene, CDR1 is SGHVT and CDR2 is SQSDAQ. For the CDR3, the DNA is TGTGCCAGCCCTACGGACTGTGGGGACGAGCAGTACTTC. This encodes CASPTDCGDEQYF. The full variable domain, in which reference TRBV7-4 and TRBJ2-7 provide the parts outside the CDR3, is GAGVSQSPRYKVAKRGRDVALRCDSISGHVTLYWYRQTLGQGSEVLTYSQSDAQRDKSGRPSGRFSAERPERSVSTLKIQRTEQGDSAVYLCASPTDCGDEQYFGPGTRLTVT.

The chain couples TRBV27 to TRBJ2-6; 8 positions agree with TRBD1. The germline V gene encodes CDR1 MNHEY and CDR2 SMNVEV (reference sequence). CDR3 length: 18 amino acids. Unmatched junction bases numbered 12, after V lost 4 bases and J lost 4 bases. The CDR3: CASSSPGTGVSGANVLTF. CDR3 bases: TGTGCCAGCAGTTCCCCCGGGACAGGTGTATCCGGGGCCAACGTCCTGACTTTC.

This clone has a single count. The rearrangement uses TRBV7-9 and TRBJ2-5; 7 bases line up with TRBD1. J lost 7 bases, V lost 5 bases, and 10 bases had no gene match. Germline CDR1 and CDR2: SEHNR and FQNEAQ (reference sequence). This CDR3 has 14 residues. CDR3 DNA sequence: TGTGCCAGCAGCATGGGACAGCGCCCAGGGACCCAGTACTTC. Amino acid sequence: CASSMGQRPGTQYF.

V usage is TRBV20-1 and J usage is TRBJ1-1; perhaps TRBD1 as D (5 bases). With 2 bases removed from V and 7 bases from J, the gap between germline ends came to 8 bases. Looked up from germline, CDR1 is DFQATT and CDR2 is SNEGSKA (reference sequence). This CDR3 spans 11 amino acids. DNA of the CDR3: TGCAGTGCTAGACCGGGACTTGAAGCTTTCTTT. Translation gives CSARPGLEAFF.

The chain has TRBV19 and TRBJ2-1; 8 bases align to TRBD2. The V gene's germline CDR1 is LNHDA and CDR2 SQIVND (reference sequence). Trimming cost V 1 base and J 6 bases; bases outside gene matches: 8. The CDR3 loop spans 16 amino acids. This CDR3 is CASSIAAGDVPNEQFF. DNA of the CDR3: TGTGCCAGTAGTATAGCAGCGGGAGATGTCCCCAATGAGCAGTTCTTC.

This sequence joins TRBV6-6 and TRBJ1-1; D unclear. The CDR3 length is 15 residues. CDR1 is MNHNY and CDR2 is SVGAGI in the germline V gene (reference sequence). Deletions cut 0 bases from V and 3 bases from J, with 11 bases between. The CDR3 DNA reads as TGTGCCAGCAGTTACTCGTACGGGGAGGACACTGAAGCTTTCTTT. It encodes CASSYSYGEDTEAFF.

This chain links TRBV6-5 with TRBJ1-2; 8 nucleotides line up with TRBD1. V lost 2 bases and J lost 4; bases outside the gene matches: 9. The CDR3 is made up of 16 amino acids. Germline CDR1 and CDR2: MNHEY and SVGAGI. For the CDR3, the DNA is TGTGCCAGCAGTTACGAGGGTGGGACAGGCCTCTATGGCTACACCTTC. It codes for CASSYEGGTGLYGYTF.